Below are 22 T cell receptor beta chains sequenced from a single sample in a study of cytomegalovirus exposure and HLA in healthy donors. Clones were sequenced by immunoSEQ multiplex PCR, and TCRdb holds only the in-frame ones, with some missing. The repertoire holds 150,000 to 200,000 clones, with around 85% as singletons. Sequences were obtained from PBMCs. These receptors all stem from a young man in good health and CMV-seropositive.

V usage is TRBV11-2 and J usage is TRBJ2-2; 15 bases line up with TRBD2. V dropped 5 bases and J dropped 3; count of bases not matched to a gene: 10. Per germline, CDR1 SGHAT and CDR2 FQNNGV. The CDR3 is 19 amino acids. CDR3 sequence: CASSVRTSGRARDTGELFF. Here the CDR3 DNA reads TGTGCCAGCAGCGTACGGACTAGCGGGAGGGCCCGGGACACCGGGGAGCTGTTTTTT.

This clone was counted a few times. The J gene is TRBJ2-7, the V gene TRBV6-6; D gene uncertain. The CDR3 sequence is 10 residues long. Germline assignment: CDR1 MNHNY and CDR2 SVGAGI (reference sequence). V was shortened by 4 bases and J by 6 bases, with 4 bases between the two germline ends. CDR3 nucleotide sequence: TGTGCCAGCAGTTCCAGCGAGCAGTACTTC. It encodes CASSSSEQYF.

The chain is built from TRBV7-3 and TRBJ1-1; 7 positions agree with TRBD1. From germline, CDR1 is SGHTA and CDR2 FQGTGA. The CDR3 spans 12 residues. The trim removed 6 bases at V and 6 bases at J, leaving 4 bases unmatched. Written as DNA, the CDR3 is TGTGCCAGCAGACCGACAGGGTCTGAAGCTTTCTTT. Its protein is CASRPTGSEAFF.

The chain links TRBV5-1 to TRBJ1-2, with TRBD1 identical over 9 bases. Per germline, CDR1 SGHRS and CDR2 YFSETQ. The ends lost 0 bases at V and 6 bases at J; junction bases unmatched: 0. The CDR3 totals 13 residues. The CDR3 coding sequence is TGCGCCAGCAGCTTGGGGACAGGGGATGGCTACACCTTC. As protein: CASSLGTGDGYTF.

The V call is TRBV6-5, the J call TRBJ2-7, with a weak D call TRBD1 (5 bases). The germline V gene encodes CDR1 MNHEY and CDR2 SVGAGI. V was trimmed by 5 bases and J by 3 bases, leaving 11 bases between them. The CDR3 runs to 13 residues. CDR3 bases: TGTGCCAGCAGTCCAGACCAGGGCTACGAGCAGTACTTC. As protein: CASSPDQGYEQYF.

The chain employs TRBV6-1 and TRBJ2-2, with D possibly matching TRBD2 (7 bases). The CDR3 totals 15 residues. Germline V CDR1 and CDR2: MNHNS, SASEGT. V was trimmed by 1 base and J by 6 bases, leaving 12 bases between them. CDR3 in DNA: TGTGCCAGCAGTGAAGTCGGAGGGGGGGCCGGGGAGCTGTTTTTT. Its protein product is CASSEVGGGAGELFF.

The chain carries TRBV6-1 and TRBJ2-7, with TRBD1 identical over 11 bases. The length of the CDR3 is 13 residues. The V gene's germline CDR1 is MNHNS and CDR2 SASEGT. J lost 3 bases, V lost 8 bases, and 3 bases had no gene match. CDR3 nucleotides: TGTGCCAGCGGACAGGGGGCCTACTACGAGCAGTACTTC. Translation gives CASGQGAYYEQYF.

The chain links TRBV5-6 to TRBJ2-5, with no clear D. Germline V lookup: CDR1 SGHDT, CDR2 YYEEEE. The CDR3 extends over 12 amino acids. The V end lost 1 base, the J end lost 4 bases, and 5 bases lay between the germline ends. The CDR3 nucleotides are TGTGCCAGCAGCTTGCGCGGAGAGACCCAGTACTTC. It encodes CASSLRGETQYF.

V and J are TRBV18 and TRBJ2-5, with 7 bases matching TRBD1. This CDR3 has 15 residues. The junction had 10 bases not matched to a gene; V was cut back by 6 bases and J by 3 bases. Germline V gene data show CDR1 as KGHSH and CDR2 as LQKENI. This chain's CDR3 is CASSVDRPGKETQYF. The DNA of the CDR3 is TGTGCCAGCTCGGTGGACAGGCCCGGAAAAGAGACCCAGTACTTC.

The rearrangement joins TRBV9 to TRBJ1-5; D might be TRBD1 (6 bases). The V gene's germline CDR1 is SGDLS and CDR2 YYNGEE. The V and J ends lost 0 bases and 7 bases respectively, with 11 bases between them. This CDR3 is built from 14 residues. The CDR3 DNA reads TGTGCCAGCAGCGTAGAACAGGGAGGGCAGCCCCAGCATTTT. Its translation: CASSVEQGGQPQHF.

The V and J genes are TRBV27 and TRBJ2-7; the match to TRBD1 covers 7 bases. The V segment lost 6 bases and the J segment 2 bases; nucleotides outside the gene matches: 7. The length of the CDR3 is 14 residues. The germline CDR1 and CDR2 sequences are MNHEY and SMNVEV (reference sequence). CDR3 coding DNA: TGTGCCAGCAGCCGTCCGGGACAGACCTACGAGCAGTACTTC. It codes for CASSRPGQTYEQYF.

This sequence joins TRBV5-1 and TRBJ2-3, with D maybe TRBD2 (6 bases). CDR1 and CDR2 from the germline V gene are SGHRS and YFSETQ. There are 17 residues in the CDR3. The V gene lost 4 bases and the J gene lost 6 bases, with 24 bases spanning the gap. The chain's CDR3 is CASSAELLAVGPDTQYF. DNA for the CDR3: TGCGCCAGCAGCGCCGAACTACTAGCAGTGGGTCCCGATACGCAGTATTTT.

The V gene is TRBV4-1, the J gene TRBJ2-1, with a weak D call TRBD1 (6 bases). The germline V and J ends were trimmed by 2 bases and 1 base, with 12 bases remaining between them. Germline V gene lookup returns CDR1 MGHRA and CDR2 YSYEKL. This CDR3 is built from 16 residues. CDR3: CASSQLGGRSYNEQFF. CDR3 nucleotides: TGCGCCAGCAGCCAACTTGGGGGCAGGTCCTACAATGAGCAGTTCTTC.

The rearrangement uses TRBV5-4 and TRBJ2-3; 10 positions agree with TRBD2. This CDR3 comprises 16 residues. V was pared by 5 bases and J by 5 bases, with 11 bases of the junction left unmatched. From germline, CDR1 is SGHNT and CDR2 YYREEE (reference sequence). The CDR3 protein is CASRGPSGRVEDTQYF. CDR3 in DNA: TGTGCCAGCAGGGGCCCCAGCGGGAGGGTGGAAGATACGCAGTATTTT. The variable domain in full, completed from reference TRBV5-4 and TRBJ2-3, reads ETGVTQSPTHLIKTRGQQVTLRCSSQSGHNTVSWYQQALGQGPQFIFQYYREEENGRGNFPPRFSGLQFPNYSSELNVNALELDDSALYLCASRGPSGRVEDTQYFGPGTRLTVL.

The rearrangement uses TRBV4-1 and TRBJ2-1; 11 bases are a match to TRBD2. CDR3 length: 18 amino acids. V lost 2 bases to trimming and J lost 0 bases; unmatched junction nucleotides: 6. Germline-derived CDR1 and CDR2 are MGHRA and YSYEKL. Written as DNA, the CDR3 is TGCGCCAGCAGCCAACTGACTAGCGGGGATAGCTCCTACAATGAGCAGTTCTTC. This sequence encodes CASSQLTSGDSSYNEQFF.

This chain joins TRBV28 and TRBJ1-2; D is uncertain. CDR1 is MDHEN and CDR2 is SYDVKM in the germline V gene. CDR3 length: 11 residues. Between the trimmed V and J ends, which lost 10 bases and 2 bases, there was a span of 8 bases. The CDR3, as DNA: TGTGCCACCCTCCAGAACTATGGCTACACCTTC. Its translation is CATLQNYGYTF.

This clone was picked up many times. CDR3 region: CASSLSTLQGLDEKLFF. In nucleotides, the CDR3 is TGTGCCAGCAGCTTATCGACTCTACAGGGTTTGGATGAAAAACTGTTTTTT. The chain employs TRBV7-9 and TRBJ1-4; D is perhaps TRBD1 (6 bases). Germline CDR1 is SEHNR and CDR2 is FQNEAQ (reference sequence). There are 17 residues in the CDR3. V shed 2 bases and J shed 6 bases, with 19 bases lying between them. Looking up the rest from reference TRBV7-9 and TRBJ1-4 gives the full variable domain: DTGVSQNPRHKITKRGQNVTFRCDPISEHNRLYWYRQTLGQGPEFLTYFQNEAQLEKSRLLSDRFSAERPKGSFSTLEIQRTEQGDSAMYLCASSLSTLQGLDEKLFFGSGTQLSVL.

Regarding this clone: The sample has other DNA sequences that encode this CDR3 too. The chain joins TRBV5-1 to TRBJ2-7; possible D gene TRBD2, 6 bases. The CDR3 is made up of 12 amino acids. V lost 1 base and J 4 bases, leaving 6 bases between the germline ends. CDR1 and CDR2 from the germline V gene are SGHRS and YFSETQ. CDR3 amino acids: CASSLSGYEQYF. The DNA for the CDR3 is TGCGCCAGCAGCTTGAGCGGGTACGAGCAGTACTTC.

The rearrangement uses TRBV1 and TRBJ2-5; the D call TRBD2 from the table was never checked on the DNA. TRBV1 is described as a pseudogene. This CDR3 is 13 amino acids long. CDR3 DNA: TGCACCAGAAAGGACTGTCGACAAGAGACCCAGTACTTC. The encoded protein is CTRKDCRQETQYF.

The rearrangement uses TRBV6-6 and TRBJ2-2, with D maybe TRBD2 (5 bases). Germline-derived CDR1 and CDR2 are MNHNY and SVGAGI (reference sequence). Trimming shortened V by 2 bases and J by 3 bases, and 10 bases separated the two germline ends. This CDR3 comprises 15 residues. This CDR3 is CASSYLTTYTGELFF. The DNA for the CDR3 is TGTGCCAGCAGTTACCTGACTACTTACACCGGGGAGCTGTTTTTT.

The chain is built from TRBV5-1 and TRBJ1-1; the D gene is possibly TRBD1 (6 bases). This CDR3 region has 14 residues. The germline V and J ends were trimmed by 0 bases and 1 base, with 7 bases remaining between them. CDR1 is SGHRS, CDR2 YFSETQ, per germline. The CDR3 region is CASSLEQGNTEAFF. The CDR3 DNA reads as TGCGCCAGCAGCTTGGAACAGGGGAACACTGAAGCTTTCTTT.

This sequence joins TRBV5-1 and TRBJ1-2; no reliable D call. The V and J ends lost 5 bases and 10 bases respectively, with 21 bases between them. CDR3 length: 14 residues. The germline V gene has CDR1 SGHRS and CDR2 YFSETQ. This CDR3 reads CASRGHVQRIDYTF. The CDR3 DNA is TGCGCCAGCAGAGGTCACGTACAGCGGATCGACTACACCTTC.